This T cell receptor beta chain is from a study of spatial heterogeneity in lung cancer. Study observations and caveats: TCRs found ubiquitously expanded in tumor appeared in blood more at resection than at follow-up.

Germline assignment: CDR1 LGHDT and CDR2 YNNKEL (reference sequence). The CDR3 consists of 13 residues. The V end lost 3 bases, the J end lost 8 bases, and 13 bases lay between the germline ends. This sample's time point: sample taken at primary tumor resection. Samples were obtained from roughly 65 donors, all untreated early-stage non-small cell lung cancer patients. Whole RNA came from tumor, nontumor lung or frozen PBMC and was sequenced without being sorted. This clonotype was counted at least ten times. Its antigen remains unknown. TCRdb redid the calling of the 5' RACE reads with MiXCR, one entry per CDR3 protein. In the table there are about 38,000 distinct CDR3 sequences, about 5% of which are singletons.

Sequencing was performed on PBMCs, taken at surgery. The chain couples TRBV3-1 to TRBJ1-2; possibly TRBD1 for D (5 bases). The clonotype was recovered from a female donor with early-stage non-small cell lung cancer. CDR3: CASSQGDLLGYTF. The DNA of the CDR3 is TGTGCCAGCAGCCAGGGGGACCTGCTGGGCTACACCTTC.